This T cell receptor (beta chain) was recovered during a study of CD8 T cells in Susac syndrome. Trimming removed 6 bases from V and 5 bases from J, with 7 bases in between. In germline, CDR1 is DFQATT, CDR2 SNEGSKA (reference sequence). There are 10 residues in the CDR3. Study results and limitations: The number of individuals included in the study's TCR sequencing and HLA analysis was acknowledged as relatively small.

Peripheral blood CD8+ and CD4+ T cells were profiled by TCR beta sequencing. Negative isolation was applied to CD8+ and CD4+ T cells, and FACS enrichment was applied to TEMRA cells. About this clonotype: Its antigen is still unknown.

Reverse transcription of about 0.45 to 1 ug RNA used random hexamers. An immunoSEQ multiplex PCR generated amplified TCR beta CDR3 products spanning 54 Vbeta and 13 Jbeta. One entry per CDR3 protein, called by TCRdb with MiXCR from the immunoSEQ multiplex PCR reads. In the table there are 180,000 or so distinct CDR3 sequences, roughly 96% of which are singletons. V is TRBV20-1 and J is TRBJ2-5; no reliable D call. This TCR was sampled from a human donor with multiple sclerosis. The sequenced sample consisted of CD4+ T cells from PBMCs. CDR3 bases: TGCAGTGCAGTCGGTGAGACCCAGTACTTC. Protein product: CSAVGETQYF.